Given below is one T cell receptor beta chain in context. What it recognizes is unknown. CDR3 size: 14 residues. The germline V gene encodes CDR1 MNHEY and CDR2 SVGEGT. J was trimmed by 5 bases and V by 6 bases; bases with no gene match: 5. The authors amplified TCR beta CDR3 regions from RNA transcripts. After a first-round RT-PCR with HTBI primers, a second-round multiplex PCR was run. TCRdb recomputed calls from the multiplex PCR reads with MiXCR, one row per CDR3 protein. Among a few hundred thousand distinct CDR3 sequences, roughly 15% were seen once, and the ten largest hold roughly an eighth. The record originates from a study of Graves' ophthalmopathy and Graves' hyperthyroidism. Each diagnosis was determined on the basis of clinical symptoms, serum thyroxine, TRAb, thyroid ultrasound and orbital computed tomography. A volume of 8 to 10 ml of fresh peripheral blood supplied the PBMCs. Overall study results and limits: Detected in blood as well were most expanded thyroid clonotypes with frequency above 0.001.

The sequence came from an adult man with Graves' ophthalmopathy. The rearrangement links TRBV6-2 or TRBV6-3 to TRBJ1-5, with TRBD1 matching over 9 bases. The source material was peripheral blood. The CDR3 DNA follows: TGTGCCAGCAGATACAGGGGGCCGGATCAGCCCCAGCATTTT. Translating it yields CASRYRGPDQPQHF.